The 25 T cell receptor beta chains below all came from one sample that was sequenced in a study of cytomegalovirus exposure and HLA in healthy donors. The PCR made use of 60 Vbeta and 13 Jbeta primers. The table came from immunoSEQ multiplex PCR; TCRdb's copy has only in-frame clones and leaves some out. The sample comprises around 180,000 clones, around 85% of which are singletons, and 1% rests with the top ten. Material for sequencing was PBMCs. All receptors come from a boy aged 2 to 9 in good health and CMV-seronegative.

This sequence joins TRBV5-1 and TRBJ1-4; D call uncertain. The CDR3 is made up of 14 amino acids. Trimming left V 7 bases short and J 8 bases short, with 18 bases between. CDR1 and CDR2 (germline): SGHRS, YFSETQ. This CDR3 is CASRRALPGEKLFF. For the CDR3, the DNA is TGCGCCAGCCGGAGGGCGTTGCCCGGAGAAAAACTGTTTTTT.

This sequence joins TRBV29-1 and TRBJ1-2; D may be TRBD1 (5 bases). V was pared by 5 bases and J by 2 bases, with 12 bases between. The CDR3 runs to 13 residues. The germline V gene encodes CDR1 SQVTM and CDR2 ANQGSEA. In DNA, the CDR3 is TGCAGCGTTTTCCCGGGGGTAAACTATGGCTACACCTTC. Protein: CSVFPGVNYGYTF.

This chain connects TRBV10-1 to TRBJ1-6; D unclear. CDR3 length equals 15 residues. V was shortened by 4 bases and J by 10 bases, with 17 bases between the two germline ends. Germline V CDR1 and CDR2: WNHNN, SYGVQD (reference sequence). The CDR3: CASSGSSGLESPLHF. The CDR3 DNA is TGCGCCAGCAGTGGGTCATCAGGATTGGAATCACCCCTCCACTTT.

This clone was recorded once. The V gene is TRBV5-1, the J gene TRBJ2-7, with TRBD1 matching 8 bases. The CDR3 is 14 residues long. Per the germline V gene, CDR1 is SGHRS and CDR2 is YFSETQ. V lost 3 bases, J lost 1 base, and 3 bases stayed unmatched. The CDR3 here is CASSSRQGSYEQYF. In DNA form, the CDR3 reads TGCGCCAGCAGCTCCCGACAGGGGTCCTACGAGCAGTACTTC. Full variable domain (missing parts from reference TRBV5-1 and TRBJ2-7): KAGVTQTPRYLIKTRGQQVTLSCSPISGHRSVSWYQQTPGQGLQFLFEYFSETQRNKGNFPGRFSGRQFSNSRSEMNVSTLELGDSALYLCASSSRQGSYEQYFGPGTRLTVT.

V usage is TRBV7-8 and J usage is TRBJ1-2, with 8 bases aligning to TRBD1. The CDR3 extends over 14 amino acids. V dropped 4 bases and J dropped 7; count of bases not matched to a gene: 8. Germline V gives CDR1 SGHVS, CDR2 FQNEAQ. In nucleotides, the CDR3 is TGTGCCAGCAGCTCACAGGGGGGGGCTCGTGGCTACACCTTC. It encodes CASSSQGGARGYTF.

The CDR3 DNA sequence: TGTGCCAGCAGCTTTAGGGGATGGGAGCAGTACTTC. Translation: CASSFRGWEQYF. The chain combines TRBV7-9 with TRBJ2-7, with D perhaps matching TRBD1 (5 bases). Trimming stripped 3 bases from V and 7 bases from J, with 10 bases between. CDR1 is SEHNR and CDR2 is FQNEAQ in the germline V gene (reference sequence). The CDR3 loop spans 12 amino acids. The variable domain in full, completed from reference TRBV7-9 and TRBJ2-7, reads DTGVSQNPRHKITKRGQNVTFRCDPISEHNRLYWYRQTLGQGPEFLTYFQNEAQLEKSRLLSDRFSAERPKGSFSTLEIQRTEQGDSAMYLCASSFRGWEQYFGPGTRLTVT.

The chain has TRBV6-5 and TRBJ2-5, with D perhaps matching TRBD1 (6 bases). The CDR3 loop spans 16 amino acids. V gave up 4 bases and J gave up 9 bases, with 24 bases separating them. CDR1 and CDR2 (germline): MNHEY, SVGAGI. Written as DNA, the CDR3 is TGTGCCAGCAGTTCAGTGGTCAGCAGACACCCAGGGGCCCAGTACTTC. Translation gives CASSSVVSRHPGAQYF.

The chain has TRBV28 and TRBJ1-3; D is perhaps TRBD1 (6 bases). V was shortened by 5 bases and J by 4 bases, with 18 bases between the two germline ends. The CDR3 runs to 16 residues. Per the germline V gene, CDR1 is MDHEN and CDR2 is SYDVKM. The CDR3 reads CASSGQSPRRGNTIYF. The CDR3 coding sequence is TGTGCCAGCAGTGGACAGTCGCCTAGGAGGGGAAACACCATATATTTT.

The V gene is TRBV5-8, the J gene TRBJ2-1; 11 positions agree with TRBD1. The CDR3 is made up of 15 amino acids. Germline V gene data show CDR1 as SGHTS and CDR2 as YDEGEE. V gave up 5 bases and J gave up 4 bases; unmatched junction bases: 5. The DNA of the CDR3 is TGTGCCAGCAGTAAACGGGACAGGGGGTACAATGAGCAGTTCTTC. Translating it yields CASSKRDRGYNEQFF.

The gene calls are TRBV5-6 and TRBJ2-5; 8 bases line up with TRBD2. CDR1 is SGHDT, CDR2 YYEEEE, per germline. J was trimmed by 2 bases and V by 3 bases; bases with no gene match: 9. This CDR3 has 16 residues. The CDR3 sequence is CASSSYYRGGQETQYF. In nucleotides, the CDR3 is TGTGCCAGCAGCTCCTACTACCGGGGGGGGCAAGAGACCCAGTACTTC.

V usage is TRBV7-9 and J usage is TRBJ1-2; D not certain. Germline lookup yields CDR1 SEHNR and CDR2 FQNEAQ (reference sequence). V was pared by 4 bases and J by 5 bases, with 14 bases between. The CDR3 length is 14 residues. The CDR3 bases are TGTGCCAGCAGCTCGAACTTAGAGAGGTATGGCTACACCTTC. Protein product: CASSSNLERYGYTF.

This clone was seen only a few times. The chain joins TRBV6-6 to TRBJ2-3; D gene uncertain. The CDR3 is made up of 13 amino acids. The V end lost 2 bases, the J end lost 6 bases, and 9 bases lay between the germline ends. Germline CDR1 is MNHNY and CDR2 is SVGAGI (reference sequence). The CDR3 DNA follows: TGTGCCAGCAGTTACCGCGAGGAGGATACGCAGTATTTT. It translates to CASSYREEDTQYF.

The chain is built from TRBV5-1 and TRBJ2-5, with TRBD2 identical over 9 bases. The CDR3 loop spans 15 amino acids. Trimming at V came to 6 bases and at J to 3 bases, leaving 9 bases not matched to a gene. Germline lookup yields CDR1 SGHRS and CDR2 YFSETQ. CDR3 amino acids: CASTAKRGAEETQYF. The CDR3 bases are TGCGCCAGCACGGCAAAGCGGGGGGCGGAAGAGACCCAGTACTTC.

The J gene is TRBJ2-5, the V gene TRBV10-3; D gene ambiguous. The last part of the DNA fits TRBJ2-7 better; the J call may be wrong. Germline lookup yields CDR1 ENHRY and CDR2 SYGVKD. The length of the CDR3 is 14 residues. The CDR3 bases are TGTGCCATCAGTGAGGCGTTTGGTGCCTACGAGCAGTACTTC. This codes for CAISEAFGAYEQYF.

The rearrangement uses TRBV5-1 and TRBJ1-3; 7 bases are a match to TRBD1. The CDR3 consists of 19 residues. Germline V gene lookup returns CDR1 SGHRS and CDR2 YFSETQ. Trimming cost V 3 bases and J 0 bases; bases outside gene matches: 15. In DNA, the CDR3 is TGCGCCAGCAGCTCGGAGACCGGGACAGACCTCAGCTCTGGAAACACCATATATTTT. It encodes CASSSETGTDLSSGNTIYF.

This sequence joins TRBV30 and TRBJ2-1; no firm D call. The CDR3 covers 11 residues. The V and J ends lost 1 base and 11 bases respectively, with 9 bases between them. Germline V gene data show CDR1 as GTSNPN and CDR2 as SVGIG (reference sequence). Here the CDR3 reads CAWSGQAKQFF. The CDR3 region has the DNA TGTGCCTGGAGTGGTCAGGCGAAGCAGTTCTTC. The full variable domain, its missing parts supplied by reference TRBV30 and TRBJ2-1, is SQTIHQWPATLVQPVGSPLSLECTVEGTSNPNLYWYRQAAGRGLQLLFYSVGIGQISSEVPQNLSASRPQDRQFILSSKKLLLSDSGFYLCAWSGQAKQFFGPGTRLTVL.

The table lists this clone with a few counts. The chain recombines TRBV30 with TRBJ2-7; 12 nucleotides line up with TRBD1. CDR1 and CDR2 (germline): GTSNPN, SVGIG (reference sequence). This CDR3 comprises 15 residues. Trimming took 1 base from V and 6 from J; bases not matched to a gene: 7. Here the CDR3 reads CAWSGTGTGGGEQYF. The DNA of the CDR3 is TGTGCCTGGAGTGGCACCGGGACAGGGGGCGGCGAGCAGTACTTC.

The chain carries TRBV19 and TRBJ1-2; 10 nucleotides align to TRBD1. Germline CDR1 reads LNHDA; CDR2 reads SQIVND (reference sequence). This CDR3 region has 14 residues. J gave up 6 bases and V 2 bases, and 3 bases lay outside the gene matches. In nucleotides, the CDR3 is TGTGCCAGTAGTATAATCGGGACAGGGGATGGCTACACCTTC. Translating gives CASSIIGTGDGYTF. The whole variable domain, filled in from reference TRBV19 and TRBJ1-2, reads DGGITQSPKYLFRKEGQNVTLSCEQNLNHDAMYWYRQDPGQGLRLIYYSQIVNDFQKGDIAEGYSVSREKKESFPLTVTSAQKNPTAFYLCASSIIGTGDGYTFGSGTRLTVV.

Regarding this clone: Within the sample, other DNA sequences also encode this same CDR3. The chain couples TRBV28 to TRBJ2-3; TRBD2 matches 9 bases. Germline assignment: CDR1 MDHEN and CDR2 SYDVKM. The CDR3 is 16 residues long. V lost 5 bases, J lost 5 bases, and 11 bases stayed unmatched. As DNA, the CDR3 is TGTGCCAGCAGTCCCCCGGGAGCGGGGGGAATAGATACGCAGTATTTT. The encoded protein is CASSPPGAGGIDTQYF.

The gene calls are TRBV5-7 and TRBJ1-6, with 7 bases that match TRBD1. TRBV5-7 is designated an ORF whose function remains uncertain. This CDR3 has 16 residues. V shed 4 bases, J shed 6 bases, and the junction held 10 bases outside the gene matches. The CDR3 bases are TGTGCCAGCAGCATAAGGGACAGATGCTCTAATTCACCCCTCCACTTT. Residues: CASSIRDRCSNSPLHF.

J is TRBJ1-1 and V is TRBV6-6; 9 bases match TRBD1. V gave up 6 bases and J gave up 4 bases; unmatched junction bases: 9. Germline CDR1 reads MNHNY; CDR2 reads SVGAGI (reference sequence). This CDR3 has 15 amino acids. Here the CDR3 reads CASSRTGEMATEAFF. The CDR3 region has the DNA TGTGCCAGCAGCCGGACAGGGGAGATGGCCACTGAAGCTTTCTTT.

The CDR3: CASSIAGAPPPSGANVLTF. In DNA, the CDR3 is TGTGCCAGTAGTATAGCTGGAGCTCCACCTCCCTCTGGGGCCAACGTCCTGACTTTC. The chain employs TRBV19 and TRBJ2-6; D unclear. Germline CDR1 LNHDA, CDR2 SQIVND (reference sequence). V lost 1 base, J lost 0 bases, and 16 bases lay in between. The CDR3 consists of 19 residues.

This chain uses TRBV6-1 with TRBJ2-1, with TRBD2 identical over 11 bases. This CDR3 is built from 14 residues. CDR1 MNHNS and CDR2 SASEGT come from the germline V gene. Trimming at V came to 9 bases and at J to 6 bases, leaving 7 bases not matched to a gene. CDR3 sequence (DNA): TGTGCCAGTAACCTAGCGGGAGGTCCCAATGAGCAGTTCTTC. This sequence encodes CASNLAGGPNEQFF.

The rearrangement uses TRBV2 and TRBJ2-4; D gene uncertain. The V gene lost 2 bases and the J gene lost 0 bases, with 5 bases spanning the gap. Germline V gives CDR1 SNHLY, CDR2 FYNNEI. There are 14 residues in the CDR3. The CDR3 sequence: CASSEQLAKNIQYF. In DNA, the CDR3 is TGTGCCAGCAGTGAACAATTAGCCAAAAACATTCAGTACTTC.

This chain uses TRBV28 with TRBJ1-5; D unresolved. CDR3 length equals 15 residues. CDR1 and CDR2 from the germline V gene are MDHEN and SYDVKM. V was pared by 6 bases and J by 1 base, with 13 bases between. The CDR3 DNA sequence: TGTGCCAGCAGGGGGTCGGGATTGAGCAATCAGCCCCAGCATTTT. Its translation is CASRGSGLSNQPQHF.